The following is a T cell receptor beta chain sequence with its context. What it recognizes is unknown. These data are taken from a study of CD8 T cells in ankylosing spondylitis. Study-wide points: Disease-linked clones, CD8+, were relatively rare in peripheral blood. Seemingly characteristic of ankylosing spondylitis blood was a TCR beta motif consisting of several highly homologous variants. Reactive arthritis synovial fluid and blood were previously reported to contain some motif variants.

V lost 8 bases and J 1 base, leaving 6 bases between the germline ends. CDR1 and CDR2 from the germline V gene are SGHTA and FQGNSA. This CDR3 is 13 amino acids long. TCRdb fed the 5' RACE reads into MiXCR, producing one record per CDR3 protein. The sample holds about 840,000 distinct CDR3 sequences, approximately 12% seen once. The TCR comes from a male donor with ankylosing spondylitis. The chain employs TRBV7-2 and TRBJ2-6; unclear D gene. The source material was blood, either unsorted or a sorted T cell fraction (not recorded which). The CDR3 DNA sequence: TGTGCCAGCTCCAAATCTGGGGCCAACGTCCTGACTTTC. This gives the protein CASSKSGANVLTF.